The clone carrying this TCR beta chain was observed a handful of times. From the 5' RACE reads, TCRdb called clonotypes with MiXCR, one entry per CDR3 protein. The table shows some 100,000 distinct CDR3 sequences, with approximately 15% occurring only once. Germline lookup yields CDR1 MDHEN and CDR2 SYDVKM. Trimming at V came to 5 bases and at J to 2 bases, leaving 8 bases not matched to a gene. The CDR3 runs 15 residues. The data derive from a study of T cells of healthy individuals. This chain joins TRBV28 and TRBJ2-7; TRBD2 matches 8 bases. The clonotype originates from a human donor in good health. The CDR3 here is CASSPPPTSAYEQYF. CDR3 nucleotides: TGTGCCAGCAGTCCCCCGCCGACTAGCGCCTACGAGCAGTACTTC.